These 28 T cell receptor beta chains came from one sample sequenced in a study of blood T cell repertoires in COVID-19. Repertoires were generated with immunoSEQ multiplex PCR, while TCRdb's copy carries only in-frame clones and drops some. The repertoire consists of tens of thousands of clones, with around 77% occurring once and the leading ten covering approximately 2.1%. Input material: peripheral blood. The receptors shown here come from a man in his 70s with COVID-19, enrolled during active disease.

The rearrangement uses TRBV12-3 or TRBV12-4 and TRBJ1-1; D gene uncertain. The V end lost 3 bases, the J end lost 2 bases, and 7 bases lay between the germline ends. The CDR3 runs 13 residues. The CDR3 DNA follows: TGTGCCAGCAGTTTTATCCTTAACACTGAAGCTTTCTTT. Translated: CASSFILNTEAFF.

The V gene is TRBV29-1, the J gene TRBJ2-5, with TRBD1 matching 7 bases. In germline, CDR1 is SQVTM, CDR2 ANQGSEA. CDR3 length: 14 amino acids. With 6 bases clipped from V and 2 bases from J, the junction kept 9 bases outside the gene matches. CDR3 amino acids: CSVHRGPGQETQYF. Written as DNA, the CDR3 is TGCAGCGTACACAGGGGTCCGGGACAAGAGACCCAGTACTTC.

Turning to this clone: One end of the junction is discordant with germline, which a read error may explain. The CDR3, as DNA: TGTGCTAGCAGCCCCGGACTAGCGAGTAATGAGCAGTTCTTC. This sequence encodes CASSPGLASNEQFF. V gene TRBV7-7 combines with J gene TRBJ2-1; 9 nucleotides match TRBD2. CDR3 length: 14 residues. In germline, CDR1 is SSHAT, CDR2 FNYEAQ (reference sequence). The full variable domain, its missing parts supplied by reference TRBV7-7 and TRBJ2-1, is GAGVSQSPRYKVTKRGQDVTLRCDPISSHATLYWYQQALGQGPEFLTYFNYEAQPDKSGLPSDRFSAERPEGSISTLTIQRTEQRDSAMYRCASSPGLASNEQFFGPGTRLTVL.

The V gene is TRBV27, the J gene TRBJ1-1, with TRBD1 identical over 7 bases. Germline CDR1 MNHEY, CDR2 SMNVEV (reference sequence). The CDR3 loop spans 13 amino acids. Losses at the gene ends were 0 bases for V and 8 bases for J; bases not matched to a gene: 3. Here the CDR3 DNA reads TGTGCCAGCAGTTTATCAGGGGGCAAGGAAGCTTTCTTT. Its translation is CASSLSGGKEAFF.

The CDR3 sequence is CAISESIGLVAGFF. CDR3 bases: TGTGCCATCAGTGAGTCGATAGGTCTGGTAGCTGGGTTCTTC. The chain carries TRBV10-3 and TRBJ2-1; D is unclear. Looked up from germline, CDR1 is ENHRY and CDR2 is SYGVKD. Trimming removed 0 bases at V and 15 bases at J, with 18 bases between. The CDR3 contains 14 residues.

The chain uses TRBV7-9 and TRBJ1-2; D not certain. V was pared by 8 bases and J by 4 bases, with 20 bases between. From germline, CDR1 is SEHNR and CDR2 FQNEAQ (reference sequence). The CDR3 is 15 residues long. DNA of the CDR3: TGTGCCAGCGGCCATTCAAACCCCCTCGCCTATGGCTACACCTTC. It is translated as CASGHSNPLAYGYTF.

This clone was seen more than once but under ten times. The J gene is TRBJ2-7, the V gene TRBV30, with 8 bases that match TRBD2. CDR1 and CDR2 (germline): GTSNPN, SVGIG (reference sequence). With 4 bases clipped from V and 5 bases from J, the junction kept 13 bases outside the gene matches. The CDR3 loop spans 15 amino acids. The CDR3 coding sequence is TGTGCCTGGACCAGCGGGAGTTGGGCGGAGCACGAGCAGTACTTC. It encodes CAWTSGSWAEHEQYF.

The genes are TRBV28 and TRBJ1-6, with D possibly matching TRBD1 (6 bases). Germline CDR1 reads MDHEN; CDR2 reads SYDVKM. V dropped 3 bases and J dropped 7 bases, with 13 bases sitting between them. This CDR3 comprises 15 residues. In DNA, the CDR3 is TGTGCCAGCAGTTTCGGAGGACAGCAAAATTCACCCCTCCACTTT. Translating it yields CASSFGGQQNSPLHF.

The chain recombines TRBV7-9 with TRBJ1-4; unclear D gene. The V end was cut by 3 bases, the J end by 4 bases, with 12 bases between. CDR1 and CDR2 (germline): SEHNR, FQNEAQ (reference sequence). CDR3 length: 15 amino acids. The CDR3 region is CASSLEGPNNEKLFF. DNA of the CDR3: TGTGCCAGCAGCTTGGAGGGTCCGAATAATGAAAAACTGTTTTTT.

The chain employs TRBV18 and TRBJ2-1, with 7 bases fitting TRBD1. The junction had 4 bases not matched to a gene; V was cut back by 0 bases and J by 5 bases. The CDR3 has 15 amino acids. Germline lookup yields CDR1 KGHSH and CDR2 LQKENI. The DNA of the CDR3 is TGTGCCAGCTCACCACCAGGGACAGAGCACAATGAGCAGTTCTTC. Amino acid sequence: CASSPPGTEHNEQFF.

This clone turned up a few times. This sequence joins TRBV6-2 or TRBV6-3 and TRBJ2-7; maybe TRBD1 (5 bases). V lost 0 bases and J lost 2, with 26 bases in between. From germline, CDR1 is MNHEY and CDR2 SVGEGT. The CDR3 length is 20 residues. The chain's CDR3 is CASSYSIPAKKGVVAYEQYF. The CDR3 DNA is TGTGCCAGCAGTTACTCGATCCCAGCGAAAAAAGGGGTTGTTGCCTACGAGCAGTACTTC.

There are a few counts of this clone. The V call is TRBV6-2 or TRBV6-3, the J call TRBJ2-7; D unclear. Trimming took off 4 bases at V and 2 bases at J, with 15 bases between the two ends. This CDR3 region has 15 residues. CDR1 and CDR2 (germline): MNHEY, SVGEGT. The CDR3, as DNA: TGTGCCAGCAGTTCCCGACGGCGGCCCCCCTACGAGCAGTACTTC. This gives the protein CASSSRRRPPYEQYF.

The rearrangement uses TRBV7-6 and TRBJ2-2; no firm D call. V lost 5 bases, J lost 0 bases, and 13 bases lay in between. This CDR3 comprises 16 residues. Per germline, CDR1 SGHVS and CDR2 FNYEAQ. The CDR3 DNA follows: TGTGCCAGCAGCCCCGTCGTCCTCGCGAACACCGGGGAGCTGTTTTTT. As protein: CASSPVVLANTGELFF.

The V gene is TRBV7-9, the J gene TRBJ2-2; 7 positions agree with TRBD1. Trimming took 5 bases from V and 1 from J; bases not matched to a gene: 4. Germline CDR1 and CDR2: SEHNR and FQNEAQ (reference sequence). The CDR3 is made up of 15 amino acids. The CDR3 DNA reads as TGTGCCAGCAGCCTTAGACAGGGGAACACCGGGGAGCTGTTTTTT. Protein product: CASSLRQGNTGELFF.

The chain's CDR3 is CASSFSGGYNEKLFF. In DNA form, the CDR3 reads TGTGCCAGCAGTTTCTCCGGCGGCTATAATGAAAAACTGTTTTTT. The chain couples TRBV28 to TRBJ1-4; no clear D. Germline V gene data show CDR1 as MDHEN and CDR2 as SYDVKM. Trimming took 3 bases from V and 4 from J, leaving 12 bases between them. The CDR3 is 15 residues long.

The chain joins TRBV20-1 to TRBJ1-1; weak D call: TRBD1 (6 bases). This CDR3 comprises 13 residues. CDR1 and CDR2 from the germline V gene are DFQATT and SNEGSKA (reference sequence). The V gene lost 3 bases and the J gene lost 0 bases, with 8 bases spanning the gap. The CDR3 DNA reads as TGCAGTGCTAGTAGGGACATGAACACTGAAGCTTTCTTT. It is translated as CSASRDMNTEAFF.

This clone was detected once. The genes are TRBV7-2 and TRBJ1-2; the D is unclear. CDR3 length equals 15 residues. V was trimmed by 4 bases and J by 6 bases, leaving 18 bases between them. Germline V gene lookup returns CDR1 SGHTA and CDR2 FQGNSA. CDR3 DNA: TGTGCCAGCAGCTCCCGCCTCGGGAGTCTTAATGGCTACACCTTC. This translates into CASSSRLGSLNGYTF.

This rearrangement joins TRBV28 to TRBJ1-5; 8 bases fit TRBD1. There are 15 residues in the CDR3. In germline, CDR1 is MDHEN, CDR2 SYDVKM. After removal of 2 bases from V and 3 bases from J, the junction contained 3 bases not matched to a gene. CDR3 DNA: TGTGCCAGCAGTTTAGGACAGGGCCTCAATCAGCCCCAGCATTTT. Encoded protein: CASSLGQGLNQPQHF.

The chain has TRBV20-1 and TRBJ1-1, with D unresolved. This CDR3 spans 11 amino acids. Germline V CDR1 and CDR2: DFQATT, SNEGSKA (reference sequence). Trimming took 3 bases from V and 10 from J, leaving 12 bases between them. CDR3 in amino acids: CSASPGPSAFF. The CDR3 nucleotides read TGCAGTGCTAGTCCAGGTCCGTCAGCTTTCTTT.

CDR3 amino acids: CASSSAWGATYEQYF. CDR3 nucleotide sequence: TGTGCCAGTAGTTCCGCTTGGGGCGCGACCTACGAGCAGTACTTC. This rearrangement joins TRBV19 to TRBJ2-7; possible D gene TRBD1, 5 bases. The length of the CDR3 is 15 residues. Germline V lookup: CDR1 LNHDA, CDR2 SQIVND (reference sequence). V dropped 5 bases and J dropped 2 bases, with 16 bases sitting between them.

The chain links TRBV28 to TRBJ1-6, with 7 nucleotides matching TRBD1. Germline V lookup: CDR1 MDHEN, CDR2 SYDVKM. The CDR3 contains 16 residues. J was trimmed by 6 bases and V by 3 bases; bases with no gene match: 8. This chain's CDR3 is CASSFIGQAGNSPLHF. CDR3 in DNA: TGTGCCAGCAGTTTTATTGGACAGGCGGGTAATTCACCCCTCCACTTT.

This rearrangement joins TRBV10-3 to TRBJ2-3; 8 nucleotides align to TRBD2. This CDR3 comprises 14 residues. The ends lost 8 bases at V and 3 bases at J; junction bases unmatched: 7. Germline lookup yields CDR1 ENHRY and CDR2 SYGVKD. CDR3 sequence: CAIAPGGSTDTQYF. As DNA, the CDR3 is TGTGCCATCGCTCCGGGGGGGAGTACAGATACGCAGTATTTT.

CDR3 nucleotides: TGTGCCAGCCCCCCCCCGGGAACGGACCTCAATGAGCAGTTCTTC. It encodes CASPPPGTDLNEQFF. The genes are TRBV19 and TRBJ2-1; TRBD2 might be the D (5 bases). V shed 9 bases and J shed 6 bases, with 21 bases lying between them. The CDR3 is 15 residues long. Germline V lookup: CDR1 LNHDA, CDR2 SQIVND (reference sequence).

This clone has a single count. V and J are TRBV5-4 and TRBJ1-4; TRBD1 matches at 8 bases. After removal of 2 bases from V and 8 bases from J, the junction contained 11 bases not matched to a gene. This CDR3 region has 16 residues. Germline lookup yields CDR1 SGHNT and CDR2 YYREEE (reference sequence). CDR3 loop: CASSFDPGQGLEKLFF. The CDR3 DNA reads TGTGCCAGCAGCTTTGATCCTGGACAGGGTTTGGAAAAACTGTTTTTT.

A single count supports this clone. The CDR3 sequence: CASSQAWEKSYNEQFF. Here the CDR3 DNA reads TGTGCCAGCAGCCAAGCCTGGGAGAAATCCTACAATGAGCAGTTCTTC. The V gene is TRBV4-2, the J gene TRBJ2-1, with D possibly matching TRBD2 (5 bases). The CDR3 is 16 amino acids. Germline V gene lookup returns CDR1 LGHNA and CDR2 YNFKEQ. The V and J ends lost 1 base and 1 base respectively, with 11 bases between them.

The DNA of the CDR3 is TGTGCCACCCGCAGAAACCACTACGAGCAGTACTTC. The encoded protein is CATRRNHYEQYF. The chain combines TRBV24-1 with TRBJ2-7; D not resolved. The germline V gene encodes CDR1 KGHDR and CDR2 SFDVKD. Trimming took 9 bases from V and 3 from J, leaving 11 bases between them. CDR3 length equals 12 residues.

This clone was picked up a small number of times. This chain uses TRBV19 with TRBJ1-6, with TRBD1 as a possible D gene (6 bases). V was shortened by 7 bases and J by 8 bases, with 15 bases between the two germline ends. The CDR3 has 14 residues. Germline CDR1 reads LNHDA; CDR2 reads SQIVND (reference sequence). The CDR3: CASTGRGGYSPLHF. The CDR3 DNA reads TGTGCCAGTACGGGCAGGGGCGGTTATTCACCCCTCCACTTT.

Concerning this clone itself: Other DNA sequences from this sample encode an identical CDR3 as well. CDR3 bases: TGTGCCAGCAGCTTAGGGACAGGGGGGAATGAGCAGTTCTTC. It is translated as CASSLGTGGNEQFF. The chain joins TRBV7-3 to TRBJ2-1; 11 bases agree with TRBD1. V lost 2 bases to trimming and J lost 7 bases; unmatched junction nucleotides: 1. Per the germline V gene, CDR1 is SGHTA and CDR2 is FQGTGA. CDR3 length: 14 amino acids.